What follows is one T cell receptor (beta chain) and its context. Its antigen is currently unknown. CDR3 length equals 12 residues. With 7 bases removed from V and 0 bases from J, the gap between germline ends came to 7 bases. Germline V gene data show CDR1 as SGHTS and CDR2 as YDEGEE. It was with 60 Vbeta and 13 Jbeta primers that the PCR ran. Repertoires were generated with immunoSEQ multiplex PCR, while TCRdb's copy carries only in-frame clones and drops some. The sample holds over 150,000 clones, 70% to 85% seen once. The sample comes from a study of cytomegalovirus exposure and HLA in healthy donors. Study observations and caveats: Per published reports, the classifier diagnosed cytomegalovirus status with high specificity and sensitivity. Cytomegalovirus-associated TCR beta chains were listed, numbering approximately 150. A later analysis appeared to link common viral pathogens to several of the most significant clusters.

The rearrangement links TRBV5-8 to TRBJ1-2; D not resolved. The source is a man aged 50-60 years in good health and CMV-seropositive. Source material: PBMCs. The CDR3 nucleotides are TGTGCCAGCTCGAGAGCTAACTATGGCTACACCTTC. Encoded protein: CASSRANYGYTF. Full variable domain (outside the CDR3, taken from reference TRBV5-8 and TRBJ1-2): EAGVTQSPTHLIKTRGQQATLRCSPISGHTSVYWYQQALGLGLQFLLWYDEGEERNRGNFPPRFSGRQFPNYSSELNVNALELEDSALYLCASSRANYGYTFGSGTRLTVV.